The rows below give T cell receptor beta chains drawn from one sample of a study of T-cell memory formation after mild COVID-19. TCRdb itself ran the 5' RACE reads through MiXCR, one entry per CDR3 protein. The sample includes just over 400,000 distinct CDR3 sequences, around 22% of them seen just once. The sequenced material came from PBMCs or a T cell subset sorted from them (not recorded which). The source is an adult woman who had mild COVID-19 (a few samples of this study predate the infection). Cell type and time point are not known. Each CDR3 is given with its conserved first and last residue. The D gene is left open where the match is weak. Clone size is shown for a subset of rows, as once, few, many or a class of expanded clone.

j_call | clone_size | d_call | v_call | cdr3_aa | cdr3_nt
TRBJ2-1 | few | NA | TRBV6-5 | CASTSLRGYYNEQFF | TGTGCCAGCACCTCTCTGCGGGGATACTACAATGAGCAGTTCTTC
TRBJ2-3 | few | TRBD1 | TRBV6-5 | CASSYGTGDGRDTQYF | TGTGCCAGCAGTTACGGGACAGGGGACGGGCGAGATACGCAGTATTTT
TRBJ2-3 | NA | NA | TRBV4-1 | CASSQDWTKNWVRTDTQYF | TGCGCCAGCAGCCAAGACTGGACGAAAAATTGGGTCCGCACAGATACGCAGTATTTT
TRBJ2-7 | few | NA | TRBV6-5 | CASSTGLRGTYEQYF | TGTGCCAGCAGTACGGGACTCCGAGGGACGTACGAGCAGTACTTC
TRBJ1-1 | NA | NA | TRBV11-2 | CASRAGQVNTEAFF | TGTGCCAGCAGGGCAGGACAAGTGAACACTGAAGCTTTCTTT
TRBJ2-3 | NA | NA | TRBV4-1 | CASSQSGVADTQYF | TGCGCCAGCAGCCAGTCAGGAGTCGCAGATACGCAGTATTTT
TRBJ2-1 | NA | NA | TRBV12-3/TRBV12-4 | CASSTTRRSSYNEQFF | TGTGCCAGCAGCACAACTAGGCGGAGCTCCTACAATGAGCAGTTCTTC
TRBJ1-3 | few | NA | TRBV4-3 | CASSQDRSPGWGSGNTIYF | TGCGCCAGCAGCCAAGATCGATCGCCGGGGTGGGGCTCTGGAAACACCATATATTTT
TRBJ2-3 | once | TRBD2 | TRBV12-3/TRBV12-4 | CASRGTSGSVVPDTQYF | TGTGCCAGCAGGGGGACTAGCGGGAGTGTAGTTCCAGATACGCAGTATTTT
TRBJ1-3 | NA | TRBD1 | TRBV7-9 | CASRSRDSVSGNTIYF | TGTGCCAGCAGATCTCGGGACAGCGTCTCTGGAAACACCATATATTTT
TRBJ2-1 | NA | TRBD1 | TRBV7-6 | CASSSGTGTYNEQFF | TGTGCCAGCAGCTCGGGGACAGGAACCTACAATGAGCAGTTCTTC
TRBJ2-7 | NA | NA | TRBV4-1 | CASSLMENEQYF | TGCGCCAGCAGCCTCATGGAGAACGAGCAGTACTTC
TRBJ2-7 | few | NA | TRBV24-1 | CATSDGRFPYEQYF | TGTGCCACCAGTGATGGCCGTTTTCCCTACGAGCAGTACTTC
TRBJ1-6 | NA | NA | TRBV20-1 | CSARGRARSPLHF | TGCAGTGCCCGGGGCAGGGCGAGATCACCCCTCCACTTT
TRBJ2-3 | NA | NA | TRBV2 | CASNPAGSTDTQYF | TGTGCCAGCAACCCAGCGGGTAGCACAGATACGCAGTATTTT
TRBJ1-2 | NA | NA | TRBV6-5 | CASSYYPGGHLTPNYGYTF | TGTGCCAGCAGTTACTACCCCGGGGGACACTTAACTCCTAACTATGGCTACACCTTC
TRBJ1-2 | few | TRBD1 | TRBV6-6 | CASSNPGGADYGYTF | TGTGCCAGCAGTAATCCAGGGGGCGCGGACTATGGCTACACCTTC
TRBJ2-5 | NA | NA | TRBV12-3/TRBV12-4 | CASRQGEETQYF | TGTGCCAGCAGACAGGGTGAAGAGACCCAGTACTTC
TRBJ2-2 | NA | NA | TRBV15 | CATSRSSGELFF | TGTGCCACCAGCAGATCCTCCGGGGAGCTGTTTTTT
TRBJ1-1 | NA | NA | TRBV7-9 | CASSFHGAEAFF | TGTGCCAGCAGCTTTCATGGGGCTGAAGCTTTCTTT
TRBJ1-5 | few | NA | TRBV5-5 | CASSPGGGGGQPQHF | TGTGCCAGCAGCCCCGGTGGAGGGGGTGGGCAGCCCCAGCATTTT
TRBJ1-2 | few | NA | TRBV20-1 | CSARGHIGGGYGYTF | TGCAGTGCTAGAGGACATATCGGGGGCGGGTATGGCTACACCTTC
TRBJ1-2 | many | NA | TRBV27 | CASSLSWDSYGYTF | TGTGCCAGCAGTTTATCGTGGGACTCCTATGGCTACACCTTC
TRBJ1-5 | NA | NA | TRBV12-3/TRBV12-4 | CASSLATGNQPQHF | TGTGCCAGCAGTTTAGCAACAGGGAATCAGCCCCAGCATTTT
TRBJ2-5 | few | NA | TRBV9 | CASSVGGQYQETQYF | TGTGCCAGCAGCGTAGGCGGACAGTACCAAGAGACCCAGTACTTC
TRBJ1-6 | few | NA | TRBV7-9 | CASSRGTAWGNSPLHF | TGTGCCAGCAGCAGGGGGACTGCCTGGGGGAATTCACCCCTCCACTTT
TRBJ2-7 | few | NA | TRBV20-1 | CSAAYRQGGAYEQYF | TGCAGTGCTGCATATCGACAAGGGGGGGCCTACGAGCAGTACTTC
TRBJ2-1 | NA | TRBD1 | TRBV6-1 | CASRAGQGASNEQFF | TGTGCCAGCAGGGCAGGACAGGGGGCTTCCAATGAGCAGTTCTTC
TRBJ2-7 | many | NA | TRBV6-5 | CASRRGHLLAHEQYF | TGTGCCAGCAGGCGAGGACACCTCCTCGCGCACGAGCAGTACTTC
TRBJ2-2 | few | TRBD1 | TRBV20-1 | CSARDLQGADTGELFF | TGCAGTGCTAGAGATCTTCAGGGGGCGGACACCGGGGAGCTGTTTTTT
TRBJ1-1 | NA | NA | TRBV11-1 | CASSLGSGTSREAFF | TGTGCCAGCAGCTTGGGGAGCGGGACATCACGGGAAGCTTTCTTT
TRBJ2-1 | few | NA | TRBV12-3/TRBV12-4 | CASTLEGSISYNEQFF | TGTGCCAGCACTCTCGAGGGGTCTATCTCCTACAATGAGCAGTTCTTC
TRBJ2-3 | NA | TRBD2 | TRBV6-5 | CASSSQLAGFTDTQYF | TGTGCCAGCAGTTCCCAACTAGCGGGATTCACAGATACGCAGTATTTT
TRBJ1-1 | NA | NA | TRBV27 | CASSLVGGRAFF | TGTGCCAGCAGTTTGGTAGGCGGTAGGGCTTTCTTT
TRBJ1-2 | few | NA | TRBV7-8 | CASSSDILYGYTF | TGTGCCAGCAGCTCCGACATACTCTATGGCTACACCTTC
TRBJ2-6 | few | NA | TRBV5-1 | CASSLGMTPGSGANVLTF | TGCGCCAGCAGCCTGGGTATGACCCCAGGCTCTGGGGCCAACGTCCTGACTTTC
TRBJ1-2 | few | TRBD1 | TRBV5-6 | CASSRDRGGGYTF | TGTGCCAGCAGTCGTGACAGGGGCGGTGGCTACACCTTC
TRBJ2-7 | few | NA | TRBV6-6 | CASSFESYEQYF | TGTGCCAGCAGTTTTGAGTCGTACGAGCAGTACTTC
TRBJ2-2 | NA | NA | TRBV5-1 | CATGGAQGTNTGELFF | TGCGCCACCGGAGGGGCTCAGGGAACGAACACCGGGGAGCTGTTTTTT
TRBJ2-7 | few | NA | TRBV5-8 | CASSTGPWDEQYF | TGTGCCAGCAGCACGGGACCTTGGGACGAGCAGTACTTC
TRBJ2-3 | NA | TRBD1 | TRBV6-5 | CASSLRPGGWGTDTQYF | TGTGCCAGCAGTTTGAGACCAGGGGGCTGGGGCACAGATACGCAGTATTTT
TRBJ2-2 | once | NA | TRBV27 | CASSFAGTGELFF | TGTGCCAGCAGTTTTGCAGGGACCGGGGAGCTGTTTTTT
TRBJ2-1 | few | NA | TRBV10-3 | CAISEKALVVDNEQFF | TGTGCCATCAGTGAGAAGGCTTTAGTGGTCGACAATGAGCAGTTCTTC
TRBJ1-5 | NA | NA | TRBV6-1 | CASSEGSLGARQPQHF | TGTGCCAGCAGTGAAGGTTCCCTGGGGGCACGACAGCCCCAGCATTTT
TRBJ2-5 | NA | NA | TRBV20-1 | CSARFPVGETQYF | TGCAGTGCTAGATTTCCGGTTGGAGAGACCCAGTACTTC
TRBJ2-1 | NA | TRBD2 | TRBV7-2 | CASSPSSGRAMGEQFF | TGTGCCAGCAGCCCGTCTAGCGGGAGGGCCATGGGTGAGCAGTTCTTC